The clone carrying this T cell receptor beta chain was seen at least ten times. The data are from a study of T cell repertoires in cytomegalovirus infection. The CDR3 loop spans 13 amino acids. The germline gives CDR1 MNHEY, CDR2 SVGEGT. Between the trimmed V and J ends, which lost 6 bases and 5 bases, there was a span of 10 bases. A single record per CDR3 protein comes from TCRdb applying MiXCR to the reads. The repertoire holds under 350,000 distinct CDR3 sequences, with about 9.2% as singletons. The clonotype originates from a human donor in good health (CMV status not recorded). Some clones in this sample may be carry-over from other donors' samples. The J gene is TRBJ2-2, the V gene TRBV6-2 or TRBV6-3; D might be TRBD1 (5 bases). Material: PBMCs. CDR3 DNA: TGTGCCAGCAGAGCAGGGCCTACCGGGGAGCTGTTTTTT. It translates to CASRAGPTGELFF.